This T cell receptor beta chain emerged from a study of blood T cell repertoires in COVID-19. For the study at large: The origin of the acute and convalescent COVID-19 samples was the United States, Italy and Spain.

Only in-frame clones appear in the TCRdb table, and some are missing; sequencing was by immunoSEQ multiplex PCR. The table records a few hundred thousand clones, 65% to 90% of them present only once. Participants were aged about 18 to 89 years, lived in over 20 US areas, and enrolled virtually. Cohorts were determined from participant-reported clinical history. Germline CDR1 and CDR2: SGHVS and FNYEAQ. CDR3 length: 17 amino acids. Germline trimming cut 3 bases from V and 5 bases from J; bases unmatched to any gene: 8. This sequence originates from a woman in her 40s with acute COVID-19. The sequenced material came from PBMCs or T cells enriched from blood (not recorded which). This chain joins TRBV7-6 and TRBJ2-2, with 11 bases matching TRBD2. For the CDR3, the DNA is TGTGCCAGCAGCTTTACTCTAGCGGGGGGATTGACCGGGGAGCTGTTTTTT. As protein: CASSFTLAGGLTGELFF.